Listed below are T cell receptor beta chains from one sample, sequenced in a study of high-grade serous ovarian cancer treatment subgroups. Some clones are missing from TCRdb's copy, which holds only in-frame ones; the method was immunoSEQ multiplex PCR. The profile shows some 7,000 clones, over 75% of them singletons. The sequencing input was tumor tissue. Source of these receptors: a human donor with high-grade serous ovarian cancer. CDR3s include the opening cysteine and the closing phenylalanine or tryptophan. D genes are given only for firm matches. Not every row has a clone size; where given, it reads once, few, many or a size class.

abundance	j_gene	d_gene	v_gene	CDR3nt	CDR3aa
-	TRBJ2-2	-	TRBV5-6	TGTGCCAGCATGATGACAGGGCGGGGCACCGGGGAGCTGTTTTTT	CASMMTGRGTGELFF
-	TRBJ2-7	-	TRBV18	TGTGCCAGCCACCAGGGTGGCTCCTACGAGCAGTACTTC	CASHQGGSYEQYF
-	TRBJ2-1	TRBD1	TRBV4-3	TGCGCCAGCAGCCAAGAAGGGACAGTCTACAATGAGCAGTTCTTC	CASSQEGTVYNEQFF
-	TRBJ2-1	TRBD2	TRBV6-1	TGTGCCAGCAGTGTGGGGACTAGCGGGGGGACGAGGCAGTTCTTC	CASSVGTSGGTRQFF
few	TRBJ1-1	TRBD1	TRBV2	TGTGCCAGCAGTTTGTTGACAGGGGACACTGAAGCTTTCTTT	CASSLLTGDTEAFF
-	TRBJ2-7	TRBD1	TRBV28	TGTGCCAGCAGTTTATCCCTCGACAGGGGCCTCTCCTACGAGCAGTACTTC	CASSLSLDRGLSYEQYF
few	TRBJ1-1	-	TRBV6-1	TGTGCCAGCAGAGGCACTGAAGCTTTCTTT	CASRGTEAFF
few	TRBJ1-1	TRBD1	TRBV2	TGTGCCAGCAGTGAAGAGGGGGCGGACACTGAAGCTTTCTTT	CASSEEGADTEAFF
-	TRBJ2-7	-	TRBV7-2	TGTGCCAGCAGCTTATCGGGCTCCTACGAGCAGTACTTC	CASSLSGSYEQYF
-	TRBJ2-5	TRBD1	TRBV11-3	TGTGCCAGCAGCCCTCGGACAGGGGAAGAGACCCAGTACTTC	CASSPRTGEETQYF
-	TRBJ2-7	-	TRBV7-9	TGTGCCAGCAGCCCCGTCGGGGGCCACGAGCAGTACTTC	CASSPVGGHEQYF
-	TRBJ2-7	-	TRBV9	TGTGCCAGCAGCGTAGATACGGGGACATTCTACGAGCAGTACTTC	CASSVDTGTFYEQYF
-	TRBJ1-4	-	TRBV7-9	TGTGCCAGCAGCTTTAGATTAGGCTTGGGGACGCGTAATGAAAAACTGTTTTTT	CASSFRLGLGTRNEKLFF
-	TRBJ2-7	-	TRBV2	TGTGCCAGCAGTCGGGGGTTGTCCTACGAGCAGTACTTC	CASSRGLSYEQYF
-	TRBJ1-3	TRBD1	TRBV7-9	TGTGCCAGCACCATACCCGGGACAGGGGGCTCTTTCGGGGGAAACACCATATATTTT	CASTIPGTGGSFGGNTIYF
-	TRBJ2-7	TRBD1	TRBV2	TGTGCCAGCAGTGCGGGACAGGGTAACAACGAGCAGTACTTC	CASSAGQGNNEQYF
-	TRBJ1-2	-	TRBV10-3	TGTGCCATCCTTAATTCAAGAACTAACTATGGCTACACCTTC	CAILNSRTNYGYTF
once	TRBJ1-4	-	TRBV7-2	TGTGCCAGCAGCCTTCGTGCCGAGGAAAAACTGTTTTTT	CASSLRAEEKLFF
few	TRBJ2-7	-	TRBV27	TGTGCCAGCAGTCCCTCGGGGCGAGGTTACGAGCAGTACTTC	CASSPSGRGYEQYF
few	TRBJ1-4	-	TRBV5-1	TGCGCCAGCAGCGACGGGGGGAATGAAAAACTGTTTTTT	CASSDGGNEKLFF
once	TRBJ1-1	-	TRBV6-5	TGTGCCAGCAGTTACACCACCCGGGACGAAGCTTTCTTT	CASSYTTRDEAFF
-	TRBJ2-7	TRBD1	TRBV6-1	TGTGCCAGCTCCGCGAGTTGGGACAGCTACGAGCAGTACTTC	CASSASWDSYEQYF
-	TRBJ2-3	TRBD2	TRBV5-8	TGTGCCAGCAGCACCATAGCGGGGGGGACAGATACGCAGTATTTT	CASSTIAGGTDTQYF
-	TRBJ2-3	-	TRBV29-1	TGCAGCTCCTCCCCGACGGGGTTTAGCACAGATACGCAGTATTTT	CSSSPTGFSTDTQYF
-	TRBJ1-1	-	TRBV7-9	TGTGCCAGCAGCTTAGGAGGGGGCACTGAAGCTTTCTTT	CASSLGGGTEAFF
-	TRBJ2-2	TRBD2	TRBV5-6	TGTGCCAGCAGCTTTCGGGCGGGGGGGCCCCGCGGGGAGCTGTTTTTT	CASSFRAGGPRGELFF
-	TRBJ1-6	TRBD1	TRBV5-1	TGCGCCAGCAGCCTTAAGACAGGGGAGGATTCACCCCTCCACTTT	CASSLKTGEDSPLHF
-	TRBJ1-1	-	TRBV11-2	TGTGCCAGCAGCTTACGGGGGCGAGGGCAGTTTTATAACACTGAAGCTTTCTTT	CASSLRGRGQFYNTEAFF
-	TRBJ2-7	TRBD1	TRBV5-4	TGTGCCAGCAGCTTGGGTTGGGACAGGGGCTCCTACGAGCAGTACTTC	CASSLGWDRGSYEQYF
once	TRBJ2-7	-	TRBV27	TGTGCCAGCAGTTTAGTCACAGGGACGGTCCCAGCTCTGAGCGAGCAGTACTTC	CASSLVTGTVPALSEQYF
-	TRBJ2-2	-	TRBV7-8	TGTGCCAGCAGCTTAGTGTCCGTGCTGAACACCGGGGAGCTGTTTTTT	CASSLVSVLNTGELFF
-	TRBJ1-2	-	TRBV7-2	TGTGCCAGCAGCCTAAAATTCGGTTTTAACTATGGCTACACCTTC	CASSLKFGFNYGYTF
few	TRBJ1-1	-	TRBV19	TGTGCCAGTAGTATAGGTTCGTTTGAGGGCAGGAACACTGAAGCTTTCTTT	CASSIGSFEGRNTEAFF
-	TRBJ2-7	TRBD1	TRBV5-6	TGTGCCAGCAGCTGGGGCAGGGGGATACTCGAGCAGTACTTC	CASSWGRGILEQYF
few	TRBJ1-6	-	TRBV9	TGTGCCAGCAGCGACTCGGGACATACGAATTCACCCCTCCACTTT	CASSDSGHTNSPLHF
-	TRBJ2-1	TRBD2	TRBV30	TGTGCCTGGACATTAAGCGGGGGAAAAGGGGAGCAGTTCTTC	CAWTLSGGKGEQFF
-	TRBJ1-5	-	TRBV6-1	TGTGCCAGCAGTGAATTGTCGAGGGTTTACCAGCCCCAGCATTTT	CASSELSRVYQPQHF
-	TRBJ2-2	-	TRBV5-1	TGCGCCACCAGTCGGTCAGACACCGGGGAGCTGTTTTTT	CATSRSDTGELFF
few	TRBJ2-2	TRBD1	TRBV7-9	TGTGCCAGCAGTCGGGACAGTATGAACACCGGGGAGCTGTTTTTT	CASSRDSMNTGELFF
few	TRBJ1-2	-	TRBV4-1	TGCGCCAGCAGCCAAGATGGAGGCGGCTATGGCTACACCTTC	CASSQDGGGYGYTF
-	TRBJ1-2	-	TRBV7-6	TGTGCCAGCAGCTTGACTGACGGGGGGAATGGCTACACCTTC	CASSLTDGGNGYTF
-	TRBJ1-1	-	TRBV25-1	TGTGCCAGCAGTGAAGGTATGGGGGTTAGCACTGAAGCTTTCTTT	CASSEGMGVSTEAFF
-	TRBJ1-5	TRBD1	TRBV6-1	TGTGCCAGCAGCGGGACAGGGAGGACTCAGCCCCAGCATTTT	CASSGTGRTQPQHF
-	TRBJ2-2	-	TRBV11-3	TGTGCCAGCAGCTTAGTCCAAACCGGGGAGCTGTTTTTT	CASSLVQTGELFF
-	TRBJ2-2	-	TRBV5-6	TGTGCCAGCAGCTTGGAGGACAAGAACACCGGGGAGCTGTTTTTT	CASSLEDKNTGELFF
-	TRBJ1-2	TRBD1	TRBV27	TGTGCCAGCGGAGGGGGACAGGTCTATGGCTACACCTTC	CASGGGQVYGYTF
-	TRBJ2-7	TRBD2	TRBV2	TGTGCCAGCAGGCATACTAGCGGGGGAACCTACGAGCAGTACTTC	CASRHTSGGTYEQYF
-	TRBJ1-6	-	TRBV12-5	TGTGCTAGTGGCGCAACCGGGACCAATTCACCCCTCCACTTT	CASGATGTNSPLHF
-	TRBJ1-1	-	TRBV5-1	TGCGCCAGCGGAAACCATGACAGGCATTGGCCGAACACTGAAGCTTTCTTT	CASGNHDRHWPNTEAFF
-	TRBJ1-5	-	TRBV2	TGTGCCAGCAGTGAAGAAAGGGGACCCTATCAGCCCCAGCATTTT	CASSEERGPYQPQHF
few	TRBJ1-5	-	TRBV19	TGTGCCAGTAGTACGGGGGGATCTTTGTATCAGCCCCAGCATTTT	CASSTGGSLYQPQHF
-	TRBJ1-3	-	TRBV19	TGTGCCAGTAGTTCCGAGGCGGGAAACACCATATATTTT	CASSSEAGNTIYF
-	TRBJ2-1	TRBD1	TRBV4-1	TGCGCCAGCAGGGAACAGGGGGCTTTAGTCAATGAGCAGTTCTTC	CASREQGALVNEQFF
-	TRBJ1-4	TRBD1	TRBV7-6	TGTGCCAGCCAGCTTGGCAGGGGGAGCGAAAAACTGTTTTTT	CASQLGRGSEKLFF